The clone carrying this T cell receptor beta chain was detected only a few times. This specimen comes from a study of blood T cells in healthy people across ages. For the second PCR, which ran for roughly 6 to 12 cycles, a sample-barcoded 5' primer and a J-beta primer mix were used. TCRdb analysed the 5' RACE reads with MiXCR anew, one entry per CDR3 protein. The top ten clones hold 25% to 30% of a sample with some 860,000 distinct CDR3 sequences, just over 55% of them seen once. The sample comprised blood. The source of this sequence is a man in his forties in good health.

The CDR3 protein is CATSDLSIPTIPRPVQETQYF. CDR3 sequence (DNA): TGTGCCACCAGTGATTTGAGTATACCGACTATCCCCCGCCCCGTCCAAGAGACCCAGTACTTC. The rearrangement joins TRBV24-1 to TRBJ2-5; D may be TRBD2 (5 bases). The length of the CDR3 is 21 residues. V gave up 0 bases and J gave up 1 base, with 26 bases separating them. Germline CDR1 is KGHDR and CDR2 is SFDVKD.